One sample yielded the 13 T cell receptor beta chains listed below, sequenced in a study of cytomegalovirus exposure and HLA in healthy donors. Amplification used 60 Vbeta primers and 13 Jbeta primers. TCRdb's copy holds only in-frame clones and misses some; the assay was immunoSEQ multiplex PCR. The data contain approximately 140,000 clones, more than 75% of them singletons. Sequencing input: PBMCs. These receptors came from a human donor in good health.

CDR3 amino acids: CASSKSRPGGLASYEQYF. The DNA of the CDR3 is TGTGCCAGCAGCAAATCTCGTCCCGGAGGACTAGCGTCCTACGAGCAGTACTTC. V usage is TRBV7-6 and J usage is TRBJ2-7, with 9 bases aligning to TRBD2. Looked up from germline, CDR1 is SGHVS and CDR2 is FNYEAQ. The trim removed 5 bases at V and 1 base at J, leaving 15 bases unmatched. This CDR3 has 18 residues.

This chain joins TRBV30 and TRBJ2-7, with TRBD1 matching 8 bases. Trimming took 4 bases from V and 3 from J; bases not matched to a gene: 11. The CDR3 is 15 residues long. Per germline, CDR1 GTSNPN and CDR2 SVGIG (reference sequence). The CDR3 nucleotides are TGTGCCTGGAAAGGGGGGAGACAGGGGTTCTACGAGCAGTACTTC. Its protein is CAWKGGRQGFYEQYF.

V usage is TRBV30 and J usage is TRBJ2-4; D is ambiguous. Trimming removed 0 bases at V and 15 bases at J, with 18 bases between. The CDR3 contains 13 residues. CDR1 is GTSNPN and CDR2 is SVGIG in the germline V gene (reference sequence). CDR3 in amino acids: CAWSVRGSLGVYF. The DNA for the CDR3 is TGTGCCTGGAGTGTACGTGGCAGCCTAGGTGTGTACTTC. Full variable domain (outside the CDR3, taken from reference TRBV30 and TRBJ2-4): SQTIHQWPATLVQPVGSPLSLECTVEGTSNPNLYWYRQAAGRGLQLLFYSVGIGQISSEVPQNLSASRPQDRQFILSSKKLLLSDSGFYLCAWSVRGSLGVYFGAGTRLSVL.

This clone was picked up a small number of times. This sequence joins TRBV15 and TRBJ1-2; TRBD1 matches at 8 bases. The germline CDR1 and CDR2 sequences are LNHNV and YYDKDF (reference sequence). The CDR3 has 14 residues. V shed 3 bases and J 7 bases; nucleotides not matched to a gene: 7. The CDR3 region is CATSSVDRGGGYTF. As DNA, the CDR3 is TGTGCCACCAGCAGTGTTGACAGGGGCGGTGGCTACACCTTC. The full variable domain, rest sourced from reference TRBV15 and TRBJ1-2, is DAMVIQNPRYQVTQFGKPVTLSCSQTLNHNVMYWYQQKSSQAPKLLFHYYDKDFNNEADTPDNFQSRRPNTSFCFLDIRSPGLGDTAMYLCATSSVDRGGGYTFGSGTRLTVV.

The chain uses TRBV30 and TRBJ2-5, with 9 bases matching TRBD1. Per germline, CDR1 GTSNPN and CDR2 SVGIG (reference sequence). CDR3 size: 14 residues. Losses at the gene ends were 1 base for V and 0 bases for J; bases not matched to a gene: 0. The CDR3: CAWSGDRDQETQYF. The CDR3 bases are TGTGCCTGGAGTGGGGACAGGGACCAAGAGACCCAGTACTTC.

V usage is TRBV28 and J usage is TRBJ1-4; D gene ambiguous. The CDR3 covers 16 residues. Germline values: CDR1 MDHEN, CDR2 SYDVKM. V lost 4 bases and J 0 bases, leaving 12 bases between the germline ends. The CDR3 is CASSSWPNATNEKLFF. CDR3 nucleotides: TGTGCCAGCAGTTCCTGGCCCAACGCAACTAATGAAAAACTGTTTTTT.

V and J are TRBV6-1 and TRBJ1-5, with 7 nucleotides matching TRBD1. The germline V gene encodes CDR1 MNHNS and CDR2 SASEGT. This CDR3 has 15 amino acids. The ends lost 4 bases at V and 7 bases at J; junction bases unmatched: 10. The CDR3 DNA follows: TGTGCCAGCAGTGTCCAACCGGGACAGCACCAGCCCCAGCATTTT. This encodes CASSVQPGQHQPQHF.

This clone was detected only once. Because the CDR3's place on the DNA is in doubt, the DNA is left out and the CDR3 is given as listed by TCRdb. The chain links TRBV27 to TRBJ1-4. CDR1 is MNHEY, CDR2 SMNVEV, per germline (reference sequence). The CDR3 extends over 12 residues, inclusive of both ends. Here the CDR3 reads CASSSSGGTPFF.

The chain couples TRBV7-2 to TRBJ2-5; the match to TRBD2 covers 9 bases. The CDR3 loop spans 16 amino acids. The germline CDR1 and CDR2 sequences are SGHTA and FQGNSA. Losses at the gene ends were 3 bases for V and 7 bases for J; bases not matched to a gene: 12. The CDR3 region has the DNA TGTGCCAGCAGCTTTAGCGGGAGTACCGGATTGGGGACCCAGTACTTC. It specifies CASSFSGSTGLGTQYF.

The chain combines TRBV15 with TRBJ2-5; TRBD2 matches 12 bases. With 0 bases clipped from V and 4 bases from J, the junction kept 12 bases outside the gene matches. The germline V gene encodes CDR1 LNHNV and CDR2 YYDKDF (reference sequence). This CDR3 spans 19 amino acids. CDR3 bases: TGTGCCACCAGCAGAGATTCGGGGCTAGCGGGAGGGACCACAGAGACCCAGTACTTC. Residues: CATSRDSGLAGGTTETQYF.

This clone was recorded once. The chain uses TRBV2 and TRBJ2-7; 11 nucleotides agree with TRBD2. V dropped 4 bases and J dropped 3; count of bases not matched to a gene: 5. CDR3 length: 15 residues. Germline CDR1 reads SNHLY; CDR2 reads FYNNEI. The DNA of the CDR3 is TGTGCCAGCAGTGTTAGCGGGGGGGCCATCTACGAGCAGTACTTC. This sequence encodes CASSVSGGAIYEQYF.

The chain links TRBV27 to TRBJ1-1, with a tentative D call TRBD1 (5 bases). CDR1 is MNHEY, CDR2 SMNVEV, per germline (reference sequence). The CDR3 contains 14 residues. The ends were cut back, 6 bases at V and 1 base at J, with 12 bases in the middle. CDR3 DNA sequence: TGTGCCAGCAGGGTGACAAGGGGGAACACTGAAGCTTTCTTT. Translating it yields CASRVTRGNTEAFF.

The chain joins TRBV28 to TRBJ2-5; 9 bases line up with TRBD2. The junction had 4 bases not matched to a gene; V was cut back by 3 bases and J by 2 bases. The germline gives CDR1 MDHEN, CDR2 SYDVKM. This CDR3 region has 15 residues. DNA of the CDR3: TGTGCCAGCAGTTTGGGTACTAGCGGGCAAGAGACCCAGTACTTC. Translation: CASSLGTSGQETQYF.